This is a list of T cell receptor beta chains from one sample in a study of T-cell reconstitution after alpha-beta-depleted transplantation in children. TCRdb redid the calling of the PCR reads with MiXCR, one entry per CDR3 protein. The sample carries just under 350,000 distinct CDR3 sequences, about 17% recorded once. Sequencing used PBMCs, mostly from graft donor cells, obtained 360 days after TCRalphabeta/CD19-depleted stem cell transplant. The receptor set was obtained from a male patient under 10 years old who had a stem cell transplant for acute lymphoblastic leukemia, so the T cells may come from the graft donor. CDR3s include the opening cysteine and the closing phenylalanine or tryptophan. A D gene is named only where the DNA matches it firmly. A row's size may be missing; if present it is once, few, many or a size class.

- | few | TRBJ1-6 | TRBV28 | 12 | TGTGCCAGTGGACTCACTAGGTCACCCCTCCACTTT | CASGLTRSPLHF
- | - | TRBJ1-4 | TRBV5-1 | 15 | TGCGCCAGCAGCCTTGGGGCGGGGAGTAATGAAAAACTGTTTTTT | CASSLGAGSNEKLFF
TRBD2 | few | TRBJ2-7 | TRBV7-9 | 16 | TGTGCCAGCAGCTCCCCAGGGACTAGCGGCTCCTACGAGCAGTACTTC | CASSSPGTSGSYEQYF
- | many | TRBJ1-2 | TRBV5-1 | 15 | TGCGCCAGCAGCTTGTCGGGGGCCCCAAACTATGGCTACACCTTC | CASSLSGAPNYGYTF
- | few | TRBJ2-3 | TRBV7-8 | 17 | TGTGCCAGCAGACCACTGGAGAGGGAGCGGGGCACAGATACGCAGTATTTT | CASRPLERERGTDTQYF
- | - | TRBJ1-2 | TRBV6-2/TRBV6-3 | 15 | TGTGCCAGCAGTTACGCCGGACAAACAAACTATGGCTACACCTTC | CASSYAGQTNYGYTF
- | - | TRBJ1-5 | TRBV4-2 | 15 | TGTGCCAGCAGCCAAGACAGGGTGCCCAATCAGCCCCAGCATTTT | CASSQDRVPNQPQHF
- | few | TRBJ2-5 | TRBV6-2/TRBV6-3 | 16 | TGTGCCAGCAGGCACAACGGGAAGGGGTACCAAGAGACCCAGTACTTC | CASRHNGKGYQETQYF
- | many | TRBJ2-5 | TRBV12-3/TRBV12-4 | 14 | TGTGCCAGCAGTCCGATGGGGGGTATAGAGACCCAGTACTTC | CASSPMGGIETQYF
TRBD2 | many | TRBJ2-1 | TRBV20-1 | 16 | TGCAGTGCTAAGCGAAGCGGGAGCAGCTCCTACAATGAGCAGTTCTTC | CSAKRSGSSSYNEQFF
- | many | TRBJ2-5 | TRBV7-8 | 14 | TGTGCCAGCAGCTTAGTTGGGTCTTCAGGGACCCAGTACTTC | CASSLVGSSGTQYF
TRBD2 | - | TRBJ2-1 | TRBV28 | 17 | TGTGCCAGCACCTACATTTACGCGGGAGGGCCCCACAATGAGCAGTTCTTC | CASTYIYAGGPHNEQFF
- | few | TRBJ2-1 | TRBV9 | 16 | TGTGCCAGCAGCGCCGGGGGCAGGGCTGCCTACAATGAGCAGTTCTTC | CASSAGGRAAYNEQFF
TRBD1 | - | TRBJ1-2 | TRBV15 | 14 | TGTGCCACCAGCAGAGCCGGACAGGGCAGAGGCTACACCTTC | CATSRAGQGRGYTF
TRBD1 | - | TRBJ2-7 | TRBV18 | 15 | TGTGCCAGCTCACCTACCGGGACAGGCTCCTACGAGCAGTACTTC | CASSPTGTGSYEQYF
- | many | TRBJ2-3 | TRBV24-1 | 15 | TGTGCCACCAGTTCGGGAAGAAGTAGCACAGATACGCAGTATTTT | CATSSGRSSTDTQYF
- | - | TRBJ1-5 | TRBV5-1 | 14 | TGCGCCAGCCAGGGGTCGGGGTTTAATCAGCCCCAGCATTTT | CASQGSGFNQPQHF
- | few | TRBJ2-3 | TRBV20-1 | 16 | TGCAGTGCTAGAGAATCTCGGGGACTCGTCACAGATACGCAGTATTTT | CSARESRGLVTDTQYF
- | few | TRBJ2-2 | TRBV5-1 | 17 | TGCGCCAGCAGCTTGGAGGTGGCAGGCCTAAGCACCGGGGAGCTGTTTTTT | CASSLEVAGLSTGELFF
- | few | TRBJ2-7 | TRBV6-5 | 11 | TGTGCCAGCAGTTTTATGGGCGAGCAGTACTTC | CASSFMGEQYF
- | few | TRBJ2-2 | TRBV10-3 | 16 | TGTGCCATCAGTGAGTCCGACAGGTCGAACACCGGGGAGCTGTTTTTT | CAISESDRSNTGELFF
- | - | TRBJ2-1 | TRBV4-2 | 13 | TGTGCCAGCAGCCAAGATCACTACAATGAGCAGTTCTTC | CASSQDHYNEQFF
- | - | TRBJ1-1 | TRBV6-1 | 13 | TGTGCCAGCAGTGAAAGTTTGTTAGGTGAAGCTTTCTTT | CASSESLLGEAFF
TRBD2 | many | TRBJ2-1 | TRBV6-5 | 17 | TGTGCCAGCAGTTACTCGTTAGCGGGGGGCTCCTACAATGAGCAGTTCTTC | CASSYSLAGGSYNEQFF
- | many | TRBJ2-2 | TRBV3-1 | 16 | TGTGCCAGCAGCCAAGAAGCCGTAAGGTATACCGGGGAGCTGTTTTTT | CASSQEAVRYTGELFF
- | - | TRBJ2-5 | TRBV6-5 | 16 | TGTGCCAGCAGTTACACCCGGGGAGGGGGCTATCAGACCCAGTACTTC | CASSYTRGGGYQTQYF
TRBD2 | many | TRBJ2-1 | TRBV24-1 | 14 | TGTGCCACCAGGGGGACTAGCGGCCACAATGAGCAGTTCTTC | CATRGTSGHNEQFF
TRBD2 | few | TRBJ2-3 | TRBV20-1 | 16 | TGCAGTGCTAGAGTCGGGGGGACTACCCACACAGATACGCAGTATTTT | CSARVGGTTHTDTQYF
- | - | TRBJ2-7 | TRBV24-1 | 15 | TGTGCCACCAGTGATCCAAGGGAGAAAGCCTACGAGCAGTACTTC | CATSDPREKAYEQYF
- | few | TRBJ1-2 | TRBV9 | 13 | TGTGCCAGCAGCGTAGTGAGGGTAGTGGGCTACACCTTC | CASSVVRVVGYTF
TRBD2 | - | TRBJ2-5 | TRBV4-1 | 18 | TGCGCCAGCAGCCAAGACGGAAGCGGGAGTGCCCAACAAGAGACCCAGTACTTC | CASSQDGSGSAQQETQYF
- | - | TRBJ2-3 | TRBV4-2 | 14 | TGTGCCAGCAGCCCCCCCAATTTTAGGACTACGCAGTATTTT | CASSPPNFRTTQYF
- | - | TRBJ1-5 | TRBV25-1 | 16 | TGTGCCAGCAGTCCCCAGGGGAAGTATAGCAATCAGCCCCAGCATTTT | CASSPQGKYSNQPQHF
- | many | TRBJ2-7 | TRBV11-2 | 11 | TGTGCCAGCAGCTCGCTAGGCGAGCAGTACTTC | CASSSLGEQYF
TRBD2 | many | TRBJ2-1 | TRBV9 | 16 | TGTGCCAGCAGCGTAGAGCCCAACCCTCTAGCGGGTGAGCAGTTCTTC | CASSVEPNPLAGEQFF
TRBD1 | - | TRBJ2-3 | TRBV7-6 | 15 | TGTGCCAGCAGCTCTACAGGGGGCGTCACAGATACGCAGTATTTT | CASSSTGGVTDTQYF
- | - | TRBJ2-7 | TRBV6-5 | 14 | TGTGCCAGCAGTTACTCGAATGGGCCATACGAGCAGTACTTC | CASSYSNGPYEQYF
TRBD2 | - | TRBJ2-5 | TRBV6-2/TRBV6-3 | 15 | TGTGCCACCCAGTTTCGGGAGGCCTACCAAGAGACCCAGTACTTC | CATQFREAYQETQYF
TRBD2 | few | TRBJ2-1 | TRBV7-9 | 16 | TGTGCCAGCAGCCCGCCGGGGGGAGGCTCCTACAATGAGCAGTTCTTC | CASSPPGGGSYNEQFF
TRBD1 | - | TRBJ1-2 | TRBV5-1 | 15 | TGCGCCAGCAGTCCGGGACAGGGGGCGGACTATGGCTACACCTTC | CASSPGQGADYGYTF
- | - | TRBJ2-3 | TRBV28 | 16 | TGTGCCAGCAGTCAACCACGGCTTACCACCACAGATACGCAGTATTTT | CASSQPRLTTTDTQYF
- | - | TRBJ2-6 | TRBV20-1 | 17 | TGCAGTGCTTATAATCCTGGGCCGATCTCTGGGGCCAACGTCCTGACTTTC | CSAYNPGPISGANVLTF
- | - | TRBJ2-7 | TRBV9 | 14 | TGTGCCAGCAGCGTCTCCCTCGGCGCCTACGAGCAGTACTTC | CASSVSLGAYEQYF
TRBD1 | few | TRBJ2-7 | TRBV12-3/TRBV12-4 | 14 | TGTGCCAGCAGTTTTCGGGACAGGCTCGACGAGCAGTACTTC | CASSFRDRLDEQYF
TRBD2 | few | TRBJ2-7 | TRBV20-1 | 14 | TGCAGTGCTAGAGCGGCTAGCGGGGGGAACGAGCAGTACTTC | CSARAASGGNEQYF
- | - | TRBJ2-2 | TRBV3-1 | 15 | TGTGCCAGCAGCTTCTGGGACACTGGCACCGGGGAGCTGTTTTTT | CASSFWDTGTGELFF
- | many | TRBJ2-1 | TRBV29-1 | 12 | TGCAGCGCGGTATGGTGGTCCGGTGAGCAGTTCTTC | CSAVWWSGEQFF
TRBD2 | many | TRBJ2-1 | TRBV28 | 15 | TGTGCCAGCAGCCATAGCGGGAGCCCCTCCTGGGAGCAGTTCTTC | CASSHSGSPSWEQFF
- | few | TRBJ2-7 | TRBV14 | 14 | TGTGCCAGCAGCCAATTTGTGGGAGTGGGCGAGCAGTACTTC | CASSQFVGVGEQYF
TRBD2 | many | TRBJ2-3 | TRBV5-1 | 16 | TGCGCCAGCAGCTTGGTTGGGACTAGCGGCACAGATACGCAGTATTTT | CASSLVGTSGTDTQYF
TRBD2 | few | TRBJ2-1 | TRBV29-1 | 14 | TGCAGCGTTGTCGGACTAGCGGGAACCAATGAGCAGTTCTTC | CSVVGLAGTNEQFF
- | few | TRBJ2-5 | TRBV18 | 14 | TGTGCCAGCTCACCCTCTAGAATCCAAGAGACCCAGTACTTC | CASSPSRIQETQYF
- | - | TRBJ2-7 | TRBV4-1 | 16 | TGCGCCAGCAGCCAAGACAGTCTAAGGCCCTACTACGAGCAGTACTTC | CASSQDSLRPYYEQYF
- | - | TRBJ2-5 | TRBV4-2 | 14 | TGTGCCAGCAGCCAAGCCCCCAGGCAAGAGACCCAGTACTTC | CASSQAPRQETQYF
- | many | TRBJ1-1 | TRBV5-1 | 13 | TGCGCCAGCAGCTTCCAGGGGTCCACTGAAGCTTTCTTT | CASSFQGSTEAFF